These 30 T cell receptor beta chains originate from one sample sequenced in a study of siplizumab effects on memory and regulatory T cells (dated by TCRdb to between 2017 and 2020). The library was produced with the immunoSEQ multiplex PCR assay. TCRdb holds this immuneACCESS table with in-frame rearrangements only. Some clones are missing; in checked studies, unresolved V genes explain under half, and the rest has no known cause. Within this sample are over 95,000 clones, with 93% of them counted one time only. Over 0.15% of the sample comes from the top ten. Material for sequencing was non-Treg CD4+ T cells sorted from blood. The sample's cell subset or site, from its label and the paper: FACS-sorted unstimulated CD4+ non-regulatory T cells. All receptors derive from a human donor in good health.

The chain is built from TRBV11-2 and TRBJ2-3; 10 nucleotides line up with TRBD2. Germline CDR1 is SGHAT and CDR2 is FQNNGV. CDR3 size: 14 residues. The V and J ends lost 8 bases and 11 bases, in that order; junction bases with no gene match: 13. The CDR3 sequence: CASSTQAGGREQYF. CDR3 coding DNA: TGTGCCAGCTCTACCCAAGCGGGGGGGCGGGAGCAGTATTTT. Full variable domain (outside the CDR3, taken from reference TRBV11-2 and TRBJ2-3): EAGVAQSPRYKIIEKRQSVAFWCNPISGHATLYWYQQILGQGPKLLIQFQNNGVVDDSQLPKDRFSAERLKGVDSTLKIQPAKLEDSAVYLCASSTQAGGREQYFGPGTRLTVL.

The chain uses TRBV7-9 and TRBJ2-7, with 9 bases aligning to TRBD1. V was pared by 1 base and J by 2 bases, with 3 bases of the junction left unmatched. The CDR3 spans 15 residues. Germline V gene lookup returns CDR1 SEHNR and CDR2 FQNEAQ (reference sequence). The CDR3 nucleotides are TGTGCCAGCAGCTTAGAGGGACAGGGTACCTACGAGCAGTACTTC. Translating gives CASSLEGQGTYEQYF. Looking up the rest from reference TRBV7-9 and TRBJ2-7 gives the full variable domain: DTGVSQNPRHKITKRGQNVTFRCDPISEHNRLYWYRQTLGQGPEFLTYFQNEAQLEKSRLLSDRFSAERPKGSFSTLEIQRTEQGDSAMYLCASSLEGQGTYEQYFGPGTRLTVT.

CDR3: CASSGAGGPDTQYF. CDR3 bases: TGTGCCAGCAGTGGGGCGGGGGGGCCAGATACGCAGTATTTT. V is TRBV6-1 and J is TRBJ2-3, with 9 bases that match TRBD2. The CDR3 is 14 amino acids. J gave up 4 bases and V 4 bases, and 3 bases lay outside the gene matches. The germline gives CDR1 MNHNS, CDR2 SASEGT.

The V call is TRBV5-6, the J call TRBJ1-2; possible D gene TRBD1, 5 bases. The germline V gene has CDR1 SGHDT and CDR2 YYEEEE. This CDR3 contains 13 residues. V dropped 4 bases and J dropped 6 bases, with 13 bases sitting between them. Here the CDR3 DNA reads TGTGCCAGCAGCCTCGGGGGGGTAGATGGCTACACCTTC. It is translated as CASSLGGVDGYTF.

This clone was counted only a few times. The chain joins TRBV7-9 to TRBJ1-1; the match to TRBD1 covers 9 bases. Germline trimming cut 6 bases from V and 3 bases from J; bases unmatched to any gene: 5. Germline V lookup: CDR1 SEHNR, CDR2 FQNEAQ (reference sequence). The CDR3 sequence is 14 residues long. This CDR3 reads CASRVGQGDTEAFF. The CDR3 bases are TGTGCCAGCAGGGTGGGACAGGGAGACACTGAAGCTTTCTTT.

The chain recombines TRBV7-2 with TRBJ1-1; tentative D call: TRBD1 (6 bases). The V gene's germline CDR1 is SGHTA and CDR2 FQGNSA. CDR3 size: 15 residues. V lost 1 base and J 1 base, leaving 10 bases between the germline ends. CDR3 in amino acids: CASSLVETGNTEAFF. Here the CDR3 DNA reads TGTGCCAGCAGCTTAGTTGAGACAGGGAACACTGAAGCTTTCTTT.

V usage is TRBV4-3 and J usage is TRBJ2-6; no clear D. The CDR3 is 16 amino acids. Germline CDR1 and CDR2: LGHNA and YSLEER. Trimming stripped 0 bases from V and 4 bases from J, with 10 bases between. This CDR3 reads CASSQESGPGANVLTF. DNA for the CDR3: TGCGCCAGCAGCCAAGAGTCCGGGCCCGGGGCCAACGTCCTGACTTTC.

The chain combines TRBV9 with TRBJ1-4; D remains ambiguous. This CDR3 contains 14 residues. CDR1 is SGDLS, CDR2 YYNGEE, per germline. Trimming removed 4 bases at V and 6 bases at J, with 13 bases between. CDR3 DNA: TGTGCCAGCAGCCGCGCAGACACCTATGAAAAACTGTTTTTT. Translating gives CASSRADTYEKLFF.

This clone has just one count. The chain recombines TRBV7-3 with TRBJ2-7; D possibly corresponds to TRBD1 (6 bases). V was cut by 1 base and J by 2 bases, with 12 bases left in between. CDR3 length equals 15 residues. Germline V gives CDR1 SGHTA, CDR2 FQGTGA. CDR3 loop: CASSLMAGETYEQYF. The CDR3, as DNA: TGTGCCAGCAGCTTAATGGCAGGGGAAACCTACGAGCAGTACTTC. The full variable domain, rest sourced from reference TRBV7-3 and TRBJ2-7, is GAGVSQTPSNKVTEKGKYVELRCDPISGHTALYWYRQSLGQGPEFLIYFQGTGAADDSGLPNDRFFAVRPEGSVSTLKIQRTERGDSAVYLCASSLMAGETYEQYFGPGTRLTVT.

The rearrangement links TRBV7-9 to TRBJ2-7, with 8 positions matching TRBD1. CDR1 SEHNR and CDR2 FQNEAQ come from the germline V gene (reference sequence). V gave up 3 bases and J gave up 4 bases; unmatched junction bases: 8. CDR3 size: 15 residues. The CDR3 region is CASSFRTQGAYEQYF. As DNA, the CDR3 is TGTGCCAGCAGCTTCCGGACCCAGGGGGCATACGAGCAGTACTTC.

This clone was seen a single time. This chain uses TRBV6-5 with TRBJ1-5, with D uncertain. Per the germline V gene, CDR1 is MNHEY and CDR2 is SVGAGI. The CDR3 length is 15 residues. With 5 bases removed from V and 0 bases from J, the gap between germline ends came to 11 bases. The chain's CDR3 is CASSGDSGSNQPQHF. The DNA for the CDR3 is TGTGCCAGCAGTGGTGACTCAGGTAGCAATCAGCCCCAGCATTTT.

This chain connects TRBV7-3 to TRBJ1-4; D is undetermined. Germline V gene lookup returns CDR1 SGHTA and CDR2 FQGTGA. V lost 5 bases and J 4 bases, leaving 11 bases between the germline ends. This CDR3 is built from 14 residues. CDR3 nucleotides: TGTGCCAGCAGCCCTTGGGATGATAATGAAAAACTGTTTTTT. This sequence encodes CASSPWDDNEKLFF.

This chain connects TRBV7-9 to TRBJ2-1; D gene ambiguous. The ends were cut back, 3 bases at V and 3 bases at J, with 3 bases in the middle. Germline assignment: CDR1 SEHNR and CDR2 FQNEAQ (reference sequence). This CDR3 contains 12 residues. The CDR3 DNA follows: TGTGCCAGCAGCTTCGGCTACAATGAGCAGTTCTTC. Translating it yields CASSFGYNEQFF.

CDR3 in amino acids: CASSPPAGVAEAFF. The CDR3 nucleotides are TGTGCCAGCAGTCCGCCGGCCGGGGTCGCTGAAGCTTTCTTT. The chain employs TRBV6-5 and TRBJ1-1; D remains ambiguous. In germline, CDR1 is MNHEY, CDR2 SVGAGI. CDR3 size: 14 residues. Trimming stripped 5 bases from V and 6 bases from J, with 16 bases between.

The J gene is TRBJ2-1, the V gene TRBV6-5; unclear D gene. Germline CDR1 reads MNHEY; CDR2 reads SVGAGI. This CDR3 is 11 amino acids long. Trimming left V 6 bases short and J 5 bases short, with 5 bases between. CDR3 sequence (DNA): TGTGCCAGCAGGGGAAACAATGAGCAGTTCTTC. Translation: CASRGNNEQFF.

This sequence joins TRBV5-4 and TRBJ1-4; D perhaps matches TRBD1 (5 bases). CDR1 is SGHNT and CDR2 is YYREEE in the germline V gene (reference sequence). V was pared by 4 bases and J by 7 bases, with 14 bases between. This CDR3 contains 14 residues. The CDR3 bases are TGTGCCAGCAGCCCGGGACTCCTCCTTGAAAAACTGTTTTTT. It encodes CASSPGLLLEKLFF. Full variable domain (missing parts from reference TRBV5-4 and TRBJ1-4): ETGVTQSPTHLIKTRGQQVTLRCSSQSGHNTVSWYQQALGQGPQFIFQYYREEENGRGNFPPRFSGLQFPNYSSELNVNALELDDSALYLCASSPGLLLEKLFFGSGTQLSVL.

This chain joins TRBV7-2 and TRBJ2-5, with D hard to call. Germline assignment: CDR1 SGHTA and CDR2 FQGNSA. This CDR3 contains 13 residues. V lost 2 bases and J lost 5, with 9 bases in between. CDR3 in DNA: TGTGCCAGCAGCTTATGGCAAAGGGAGACCCAGTACTTC. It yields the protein CASSLWQRETQYF.

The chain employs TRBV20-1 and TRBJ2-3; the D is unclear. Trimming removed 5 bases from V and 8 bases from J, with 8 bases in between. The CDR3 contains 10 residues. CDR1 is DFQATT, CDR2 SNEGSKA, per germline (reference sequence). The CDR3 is CSASGGTQYF. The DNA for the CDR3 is TGCAGTGCTTCAGGTGGTACGCAGTATTTT.

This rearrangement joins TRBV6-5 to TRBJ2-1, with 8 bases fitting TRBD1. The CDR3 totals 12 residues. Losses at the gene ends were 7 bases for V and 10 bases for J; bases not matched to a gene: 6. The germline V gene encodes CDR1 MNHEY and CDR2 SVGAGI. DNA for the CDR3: TGTGCCAGCACCAGAAGACAGGGGGAGCAGTTCTTC. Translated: CASTRRQGEQFF.

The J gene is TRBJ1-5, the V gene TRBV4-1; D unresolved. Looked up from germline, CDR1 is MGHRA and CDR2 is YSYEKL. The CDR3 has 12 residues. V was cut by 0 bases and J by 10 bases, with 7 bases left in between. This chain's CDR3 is CASSQEKGPQHF. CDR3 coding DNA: TGCGCCAGCAGCCAAGAGAAGGGTCCCCAGCATTTT.

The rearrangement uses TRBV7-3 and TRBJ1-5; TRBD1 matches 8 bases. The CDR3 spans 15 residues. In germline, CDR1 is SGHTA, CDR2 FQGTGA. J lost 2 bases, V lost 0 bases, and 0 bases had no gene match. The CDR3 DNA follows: TGTGCCAGCAGCTTAACGGACAGGGGCAATCAGCCCCAGCATTTT. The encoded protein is CASSLTDRGNQPQHF.

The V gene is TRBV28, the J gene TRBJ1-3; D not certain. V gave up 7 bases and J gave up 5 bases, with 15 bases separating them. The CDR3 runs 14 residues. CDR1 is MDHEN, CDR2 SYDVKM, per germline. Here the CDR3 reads CASIQTRTRNTIYF. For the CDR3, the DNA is TGTGCCAGCATACAGACAAGAACCAGAAACACCATATATTTT.

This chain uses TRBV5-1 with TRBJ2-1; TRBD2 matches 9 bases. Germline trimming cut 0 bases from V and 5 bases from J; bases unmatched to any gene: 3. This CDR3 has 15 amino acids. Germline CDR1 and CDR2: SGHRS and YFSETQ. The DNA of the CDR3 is TGCGCCAGCAGCTTGGTTGCGGGGGGGCACAATGAGCAGTTCTTC. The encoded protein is CASSLVAGGHNEQFF.

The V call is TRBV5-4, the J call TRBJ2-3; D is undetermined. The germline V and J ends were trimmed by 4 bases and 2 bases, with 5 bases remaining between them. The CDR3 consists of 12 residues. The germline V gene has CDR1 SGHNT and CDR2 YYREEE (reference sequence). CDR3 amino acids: CASSTLTDTQYF. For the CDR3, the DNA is TGTGCCAGCAGCACACTCACAGATACGCAGTATTTT.

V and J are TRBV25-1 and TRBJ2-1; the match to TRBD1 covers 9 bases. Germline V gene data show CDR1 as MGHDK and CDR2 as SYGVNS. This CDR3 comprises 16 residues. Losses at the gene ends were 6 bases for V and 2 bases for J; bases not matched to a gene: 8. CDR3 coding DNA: TGTGCCAGCAGCTCAACTGGGGACAGGGCCTACAATGAGCAGTTCTTC. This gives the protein CASSSTGDRAYNEQFF.

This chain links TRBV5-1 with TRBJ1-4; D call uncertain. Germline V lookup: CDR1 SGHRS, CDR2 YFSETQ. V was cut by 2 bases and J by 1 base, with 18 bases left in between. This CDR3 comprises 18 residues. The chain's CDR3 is CASSFGRGGGETNEKLFF. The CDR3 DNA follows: TGCGCCAGCAGCTTCGGACGGGGTGGCGGGGAAACTAATGAAAAACTGTTTTTT.

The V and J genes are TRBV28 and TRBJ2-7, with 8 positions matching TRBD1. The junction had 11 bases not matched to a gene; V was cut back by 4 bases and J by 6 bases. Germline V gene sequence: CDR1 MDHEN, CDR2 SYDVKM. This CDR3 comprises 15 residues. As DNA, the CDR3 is TGTGCCAGCAGTTCCGCCCAGGCAGGGGGCGGCGAGCAGTACTTC. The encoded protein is CASSSAQAGGGEQYF.

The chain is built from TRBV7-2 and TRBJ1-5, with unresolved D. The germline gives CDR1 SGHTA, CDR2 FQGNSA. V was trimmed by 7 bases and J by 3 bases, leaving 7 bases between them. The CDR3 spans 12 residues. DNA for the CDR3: TGTGCCAGCACCTCAGACAATCAGCCCCAGCATTTT. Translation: CASTSDNQPQHF.

The CDR3 spells CASSRLAGGHGYTF. The CDR3 coding sequence is TGTGCCAGCAGCCGGCTTGCAGGGGGCCATGGCTACACCTTC. The gene calls are TRBV4-2 and TRBJ1-2, with 8 bases that match TRBD1. V lost 4 bases, J lost 6 bases, and 7 bases stayed unmatched. The CDR3 has 14 residues. Germline values: CDR1 LGHNA, CDR2 YNFKEQ.

The CDR3 DNA is TGCGCCAGCAGCTTGGACAGGGGGGACACAGATACGCAGTATTTT. It yields the protein CASSLDRGDTDTQYF. The chain carries TRBV5-1 and TRBJ2-3; TRBD1 agrees at 8 bases. V trimming: 0 bases; J trimming: 2 bases; junction bases outside the gene matches: 2. Germline V gene lookup returns CDR1 SGHRS and CDR2 YFSETQ. The CDR3 runs 15 residues.